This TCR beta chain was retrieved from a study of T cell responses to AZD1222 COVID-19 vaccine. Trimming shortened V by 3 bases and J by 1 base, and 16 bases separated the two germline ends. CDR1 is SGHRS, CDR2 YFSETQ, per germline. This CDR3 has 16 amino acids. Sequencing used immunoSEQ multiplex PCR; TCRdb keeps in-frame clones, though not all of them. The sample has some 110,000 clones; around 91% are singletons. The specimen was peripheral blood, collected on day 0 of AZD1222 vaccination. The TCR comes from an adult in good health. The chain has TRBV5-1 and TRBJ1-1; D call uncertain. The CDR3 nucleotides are TGCGCCAGCAGCTCTCGAGGAGCGCCAAGGAACACTGAAGCTTTCTTT. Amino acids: CASSSRGAPRNTEAFF.